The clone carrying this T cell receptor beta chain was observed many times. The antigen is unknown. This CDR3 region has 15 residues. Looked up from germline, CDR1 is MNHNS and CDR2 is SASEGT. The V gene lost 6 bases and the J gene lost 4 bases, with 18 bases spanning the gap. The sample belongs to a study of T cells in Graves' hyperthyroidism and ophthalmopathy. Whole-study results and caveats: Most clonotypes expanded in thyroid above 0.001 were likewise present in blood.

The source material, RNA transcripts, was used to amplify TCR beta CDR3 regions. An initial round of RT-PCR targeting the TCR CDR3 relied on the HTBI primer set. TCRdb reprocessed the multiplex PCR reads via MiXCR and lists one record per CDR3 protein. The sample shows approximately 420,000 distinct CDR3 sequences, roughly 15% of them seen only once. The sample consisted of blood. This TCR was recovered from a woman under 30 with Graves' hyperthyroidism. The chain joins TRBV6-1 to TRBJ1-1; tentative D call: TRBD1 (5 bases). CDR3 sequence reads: CASRVIGDGGTEAFF. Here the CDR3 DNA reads TGTGCCAGCAGGGTGATTGGGGACGGAGGCACTGAAGCTTTCTTT.